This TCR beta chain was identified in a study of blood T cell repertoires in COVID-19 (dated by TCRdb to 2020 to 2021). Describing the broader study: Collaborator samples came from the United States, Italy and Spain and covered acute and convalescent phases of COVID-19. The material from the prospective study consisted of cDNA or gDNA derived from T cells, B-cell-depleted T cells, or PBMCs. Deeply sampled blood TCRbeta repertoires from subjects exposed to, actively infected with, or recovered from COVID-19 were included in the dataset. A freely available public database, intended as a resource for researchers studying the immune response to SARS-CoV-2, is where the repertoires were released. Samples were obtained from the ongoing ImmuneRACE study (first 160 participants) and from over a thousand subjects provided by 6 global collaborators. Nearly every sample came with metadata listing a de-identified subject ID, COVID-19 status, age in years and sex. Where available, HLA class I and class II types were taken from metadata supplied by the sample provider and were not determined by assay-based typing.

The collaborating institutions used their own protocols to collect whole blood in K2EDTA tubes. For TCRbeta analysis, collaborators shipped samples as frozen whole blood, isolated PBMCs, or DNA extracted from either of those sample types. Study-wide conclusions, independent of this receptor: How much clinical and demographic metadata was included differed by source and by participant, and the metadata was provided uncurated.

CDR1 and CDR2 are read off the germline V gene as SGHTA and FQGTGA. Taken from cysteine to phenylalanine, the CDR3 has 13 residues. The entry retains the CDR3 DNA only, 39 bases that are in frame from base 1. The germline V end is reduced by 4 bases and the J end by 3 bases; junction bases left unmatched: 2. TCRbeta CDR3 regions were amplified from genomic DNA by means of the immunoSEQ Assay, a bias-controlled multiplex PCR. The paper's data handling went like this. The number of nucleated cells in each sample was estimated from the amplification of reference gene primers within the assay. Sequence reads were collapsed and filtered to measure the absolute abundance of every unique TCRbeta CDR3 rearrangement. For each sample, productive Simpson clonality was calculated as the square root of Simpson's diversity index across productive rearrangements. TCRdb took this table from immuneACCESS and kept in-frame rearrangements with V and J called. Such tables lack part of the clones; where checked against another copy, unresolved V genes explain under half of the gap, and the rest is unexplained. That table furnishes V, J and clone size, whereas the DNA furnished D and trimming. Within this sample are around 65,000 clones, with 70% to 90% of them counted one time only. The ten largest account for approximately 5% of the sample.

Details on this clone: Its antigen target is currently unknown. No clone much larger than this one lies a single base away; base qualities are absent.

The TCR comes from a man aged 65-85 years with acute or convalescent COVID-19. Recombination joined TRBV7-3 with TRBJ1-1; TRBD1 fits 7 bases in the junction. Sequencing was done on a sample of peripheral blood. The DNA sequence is TGTGCCAGCAGCTCCCAGGGGGACACTGAAGCTTTCTTT. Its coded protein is CASSSQGDTEAFF.